The 15 T cell receptor beta chains given below trace back to one sample, sequenced in a study of shared clonotypes between healthy human individuals. Sequenced by immunoSEQ multiplex PCR; TCRdb stores in-frame clones only, minus some. Of some 2.4 million clones listed, 80% to 95% are singletons. The specimen sequenced was naive CD4+ T cells from PBMCs. Subset defined: CD45RA+ positively selected. The origin of the receptors is a man younger than 35 in good health. Some clones in this sample may be carry-over from other donors' samples.

The V and J genes are TRBV14 and TRBJ2-2; TRBD1 might be the D (5 bases). The V gene lost 4 bases and the J gene lost 1 base, with 13 bases spanning the gap. CDR1 is SGHDN and CDR2 is FVKESK in the germline V gene. The CDR3 totals 16 residues. In DNA, the CDR3 is TGTGCCAGCAGCCTTATTCGGACACAGAACACCGGGGAGCTGTTTTTT. Protein: CASSLIRTQNTGELFF.

This rearrangement joins TRBV6-1 to TRBJ2-5, with a possible D match to TRBD1 (6 bases). Trimming took 10 bases from V and 4 from J, leaving 16 bases between them. There are 13 residues in the CDR3. Germline V gene lookup returns CDR1 MNHNS and CDR2 SASEGT. In DNA, the CDR3 is TGTGCCACCACCCAGGGGTCAGGAGAGACCCAGTACTTC. Residues: CATTQGSGETQYF.

The chain is built from TRBV18 and TRBJ2-4, with D perhaps TRBD2 (5 bases). Germline CDR1 reads KGHSH; CDR2 reads LQKENI. V lost 0 bases and J 5 bases, leaving 8 bases between the germline ends. CDR3 length: 14 amino acids. The CDR3, as DNA: TGTGCCAGCTCACCACCCGAGAGGGAAAACATTCAGTACTTC. Translation: CASSPPERENIQYF.

This clone was observed a handful of times. The rearrangement links TRBV5-1 to TRBJ2-7, with D hard to call. This CDR3 has 13 residues. Trimming stripped 4 bases from V and 1 base from J, with 9 bases between. Germline values: CDR1 SGHRS, CDR2 YFSETQ. CDR3 loop: CASSQDPSYEQYF. In nucleotides, the CDR3 is TGCGCCAGCAGCCAAGACCCTTCCTACGAGCAGTACTTC.

The V gene is TRBV11-2, the J gene TRBJ2-3; D perhaps matches TRBD2 (5 bases). The CDR3 runs 12 residues. CDR1 SGHAT and CDR2 FQNNGV come from the germline V gene. Trimming left V 8 bases short and J 6 bases short, with 12 bases between. The CDR3 DNA follows: TGTGCCAGCTCCGCGGGTGGGGATACGCAGTATTTT. Its translation is CASSAGGDTQYF.

The chain recombines TRBV28 with TRBJ1-5; D ambiguous. Germline loops: CDR1 MDHEN, CDR2 SYDVKM. The V and J ends lost 3 bases and 0 bases respectively, with 9 bases between them. The CDR3 runs 15 residues. The CDR3 nucleotides are TGTGCCAGCAGTTTTTGGGCAAATAGCAATCAGCCCCAGCATTTT. Translated: CASSFWANSNQPQHF.

This chain's CDR3 is CASTRAGLENIQYF. DNA of the CDR3: TGTGCCAGCACACGGGCAGGGTTGGAAAACATTCAGTACTTC. This chain joins TRBV7-2 and TRBJ2-4, with D tentatively TRBD1 (5 bases). The CDR3 is 14 residues long. Trimming pared 7 bases from V and 5 bases from J, leaving 15 bases between. Germline V gives CDR1 SGHTA, CDR2 FQGNSA.

Here the CDR3 DNA reads TGTGCCAGTAACGAGAGGAGCTCCTACAATGAGCAGTTCTTC. Its translation: CASNERSSYNEQFF. This sequence joins TRBV19 and TRBJ2-1; D is ambiguous. Germline V lookup: CDR1 LNHDA, CDR2 SQIVND (reference sequence). V was shortened by 7 bases and J by 0 bases, with 10 bases between the two germline ends. The CDR3 is 14 amino acids.

This clone was picked up one time. This chain joins TRBV27 and TRBJ2-5; D is unresolved. Germline V gene lookup returns CDR1 MNHEY and CDR2 SMNVEV (reference sequence). This CDR3 comprises 13 residues. Trimming stripped 2 bases from V and 5 bases from J, with 9 bases between. The CDR3: CASSLVNSETQYF. CDR3 in DNA: TGTGCCAGCAGTTTAGTAAATTCGGAGACCCAGTACTTC.

The chain is built from TRBV5-1 and TRBJ2-1; 10 nucleotides line up with TRBD2. The CDR3 length is 15 residues. Unmatched junction bases numbered 5, after V lost 1 base and J lost 7 bases. Germline values: CDR1 SGHRS, CDR2 YFSETQ. CDR3 DNA: TGCGCCAGCAGCTTGACCGGGACTAGCGCGAATGAGCAGTTCTTC. Translated, it gives CASSLTGTSANEQFF. Full variable domain (outside the CDR3, taken from reference TRBV5-1 and TRBJ2-1): KAGVTQTPRYLIKTRGQQVTLSCSPISGHRSVSWYQQTPGQGLQFLFEYFSETQRNKGNFPGRFSGRQFSNSRSEMNVSTLELGDSALYLCASSLTGTSANEQFFGPGTRLTVL.

The table lists this clone with a few counts. The chain employs TRBV29-1 and TRBJ1-1; tentatively, D is TRBD1 (5 bases). This CDR3 comprises 12 residues. Germline loops: CDR1 SQVTM, CDR2 ANQGSEA. Trimming removed 7 bases from V and 2 bases from J, with 11 bases in between. CDR3 loop: CSASQGNTEAFF. The CDR3 DNA sequence: TGCAGCGCTTCGCAGGGAAACACTGAAGCTTTCTTT.

The rearrangement links TRBV5-4 to TRBJ2-7; D gene ambiguous. V was cut by 3 bases and J by 4 bases, with 11 bases left in between. Germline CDR1 is SGHNT and CDR2 is YYREEE (reference sequence). CDR3 length: 13 amino acids. In DNA, the CDR3 is TGTGCCAGCAGCTCGCAGACTTCGTACGAGCAGTACTTC. This translates into CASSSQTSYEQYF. The full variable domain, with the rest looked up from reference TRBV5-4 and TRBJ2-7, is ETGVTQSPTHLIKTRGQQVTLRCSSQSGHNTVSWYQQALGQGPQFIFQYYREEENGRGNFPPRFSGLQFPNYSSELNVNALELDDSALYLCASSSQTSYEQYFGPGTRLTVT.

A remark on this clone: The same CDR3 can be traced to other DNA sequences in this sample. The rearrangement uses TRBV5-1 and TRBJ2-7; D unresolved. The CDR3 contains 13 residues. V lost 2 bases and J lost 3, with 9 bases in between. Germline CDR1 SGHRS, CDR2 YFSETQ. This CDR3 is CASSFDRNYEQYF. CDR3 coding DNA: TGCGCCAGCAGCTTTGATAGAAACTACGAGCAGTACTTC.

As for this clone: At one boundary the junction diverges from the germline segment, which might be a read error. This chain joins TRBV2 and TRBJ2-4; 8 positions agree with TRBD2. Germline-derived CDR1 and CDR2 are SNHLY and FYNNEI. The CDR3 spans 17 residues. For the CDR3, the DNA is TGTGCCAGCAGCGACCGAACGACCAGCGGGAGCAAAGACATTCAGTACTTC. This translates into CASSDRTTSGSKDIQYF.

This clone was found once. The chain employs TRBV29-1 and TRBJ2-1, with 8 bases aligning to TRBD2. The CDR3 is 15 residues long. Germline V gene lookup returns CDR1 SQVTM and CDR2 ANQGSEA. CDR3 DNA: TGCAGTTGGGCCTCCGGGACTAGCTCCTACAATGAGCAGTTCTTC. It translates to CSWASGTSSYNEQFF.